This T cell receptor beta chain was recovered during a study of blood T cells in healthy people across ages. Combining a sample-barcoded 5' primer with a J-beta primer mix, a second PCR ran for about 7 to 11 cycles. Tagging of each cDNA molecule was performed by a template-switch adaptor with 12 random nucleotides. One entry per CDR3 protein, called by TCRdb with MiXCR from the 5' RACE reads. The sample yields 1.5 million to 2 million distinct CDR3 sequences, approximately 28% seen once. Points from the study as a whole: Older age coincided with a roughly linear decline in TCR beta diversity per million T cells.

The people who gave samples were healthy Caucasians from Russia, aged roughly 6 to 100. This clonotype was detected ten times or more. Its specificity is unknown. Sequencing was carried out using blood. This TCR was sampled from a woman in her twenties or thirties in good health.

As DNA, the CDR3 is TGCAGTGCCTCGGGACTTTTTCCTGATTCACCCCTCCACTTT. Residues: CSASGLFPDSPLHF. This chain links TRBV20-1 with TRBJ1-6; TRBD1 is a possible D gene (5 bases). From germline, CDR1 is DFQATT and CDR2 SNEGSKA (reference sequence). Trimming removed 6 bases at V and 8 bases at J, with 17 bases between. This CDR3 is 14 amino acids long.